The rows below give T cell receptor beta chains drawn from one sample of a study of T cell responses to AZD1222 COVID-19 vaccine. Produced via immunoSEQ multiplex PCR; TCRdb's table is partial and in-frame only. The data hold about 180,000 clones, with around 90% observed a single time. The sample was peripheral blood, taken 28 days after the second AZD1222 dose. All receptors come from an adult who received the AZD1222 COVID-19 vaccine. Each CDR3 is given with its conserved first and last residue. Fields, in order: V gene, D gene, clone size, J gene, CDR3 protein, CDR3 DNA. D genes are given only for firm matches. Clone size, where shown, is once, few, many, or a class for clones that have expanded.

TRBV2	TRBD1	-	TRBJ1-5	CASSADRASNQPQHF	TGTGCCAGCAGTGCGGACAGGGCTAGCAATCAGCCCCAGCATTTT
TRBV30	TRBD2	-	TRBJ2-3	CAWTKLAGTSDTQYF	TGTGCCTGGACCAAACTAGCGGGCACGTCAGATACGCAGTATTTT
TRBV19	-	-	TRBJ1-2	CASKIGDGYYGYTF	TGTGCCAGCAAGATAGGCGACGGTTACTATGGCTACACCTTC
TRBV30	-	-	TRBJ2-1	CAWSSPGEGYNEQFF	TGTGCCTGGAGTTCCCCAGGGGAGGGGTACAATGAGCAGTTCTTC
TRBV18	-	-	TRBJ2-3	CASSPQTDGTDTQYF	TGTGCCAGCTCACCCCAAACGGACGGCACAGATACGCAGTATTTT
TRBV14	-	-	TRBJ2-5	CASSPVSRLEETQYF	TGTGCCAGCAGCCCGGTATCCCGACTAGAGGAGACCCAGTACTTC
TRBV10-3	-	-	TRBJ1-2	CAISDDSYGYTF	TGTGCCATCAGTGACGACAGTTATGGCTACACCTTC
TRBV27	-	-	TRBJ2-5	CASSQRGGETQYF	TGTGCCAGCAGCCAAAGGGGTGGAGAGACCCAGTACTTC
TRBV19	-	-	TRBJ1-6	CASSTRRAQRSPLHF	TGTGCCAGTAGTACCCGGCGGGCCCAGAGGTCACCCCTCCACTTT
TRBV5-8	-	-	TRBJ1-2	CASSLKGKGNYGYTF	TGTGCCAGCAGCTTGAAGGGTAAAGGAAACTATGGCTACACCTTC
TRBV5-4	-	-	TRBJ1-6	CASSLDRAIGGPLHF	TGTGCCAGCAGCTTGGACAGGGCGATTGGGGGACCCCTCCACTTT
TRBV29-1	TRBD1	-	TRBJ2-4	CSVSPNPDRGPRAKNIQYF	TGCAGCGTCAGTCCGAACCCGGACAGGGGGCCGAGAGCCAAAAACATTCAGTACTTC
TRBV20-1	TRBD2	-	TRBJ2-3	CSASQGLAKTDTQYF	TGCAGTGCTAGTCAGGGACTAGCGAAGACAGATACGCAGTATTTT
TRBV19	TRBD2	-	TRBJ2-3	CASTGLAGGEDTQYF	TGTGCCAGTACTGGACTAGCGGGAGGTGAAGATACGCAGTATTTT
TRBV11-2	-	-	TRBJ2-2	CASSLGKPGELFF	TGTGCCAGCAGCCTGGGCAAACCGGGGGAGCTGTTTTTT
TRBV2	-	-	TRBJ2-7	CASSAWGPLAEQYF	TGTGCCAGCAGTGCCTGGGGGCCTCTCGCCGAGCAGTACTTC
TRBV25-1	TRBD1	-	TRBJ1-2	CASSETGGADYGYTF	TGTGCCAGCAGTGAAACAGGGGGTGCGGACTATGGCTACACCTTC
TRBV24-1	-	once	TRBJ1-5	CATSDTKGNQPQHF	TGTGCCACCAGTGACACGAAGGGGAATCAGCCCCAGCATTTT
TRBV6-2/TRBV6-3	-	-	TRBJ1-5	CASSYSRSVPQHF	TGTGCCAGCAGTTACTCCCGCTCGGTACCCCAGCATTTT
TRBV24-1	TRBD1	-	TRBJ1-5	CATSDYDRVSNQPQHF	TGTGCCACCAGTGATTATGACAGGGTCAGCAATCAGCCCCAGCATTTT
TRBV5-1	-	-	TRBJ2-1	CASSLLYSPSSYNEQFF	TGCGCCAGCAGCTTGCTTTACAGCCCGAGCTCCTACAATGAGCAGTTCTTC
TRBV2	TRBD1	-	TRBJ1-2	CASSVRGQGGGYTF	TGTGCCAGCAGTGTCCGAGGCCAGGGGGGCGGCTACACCTTC
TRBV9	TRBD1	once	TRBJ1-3	CASSVDHRGRMSGNTIYF	TGTGCCAGCAGCGTAGACCACAGGGGGCGCATGTCTGGAAACACCATATATTTT
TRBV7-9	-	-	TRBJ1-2	CASSSTGSYGYTF	TGTGCCAGCAGCTCGACAGGCTCCTATGGCTACACCTTC
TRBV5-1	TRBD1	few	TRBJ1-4	CASSDGTGVPSEKLFF	TGCGCCAGCAGTGATGGGACAGGGGTGCCAAGCGAAAAACTGTTTTTT
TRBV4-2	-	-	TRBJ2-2	CASSPRVAGELFF	TGTGCCAGCAGCCCGCGCGTAGCCGGGGAGCTGTTTTTT
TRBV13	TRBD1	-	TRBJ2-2	CASSLNRGDTGELFF	TGTGCCAGCAGCTTAAACAGGGGGGACACCGGGGAGCTGTTTTTT
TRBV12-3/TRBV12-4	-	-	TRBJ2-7	CASSKVSTYEQYF	TGTGCCAGCAGCAAGGTTAGTACCTACGAGCAGTACTTC
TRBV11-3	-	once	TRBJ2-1	CASSSIYNEQFF	TGTGCCAGCAGCTCAATTTACAATGAGCAGTTCTTC
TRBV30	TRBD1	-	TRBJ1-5	CAWSPWGQGAQPQHF	TGTGCCTGGAGCCCGTGGGGGCAGGGGGCCCAGCCCCAGCATTTT
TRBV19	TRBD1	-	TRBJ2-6	CASIGTGGLSGANVLTF	TGTGCCAGTATAGGGACAGGGGGCTTGTCTGGGGCCAACGTCCTGACTTTC
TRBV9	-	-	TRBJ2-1	CASTTTQGNEQFF	TGTGCCAGCACCACCACCCAGGGAAATGAGCAGTTCTTC
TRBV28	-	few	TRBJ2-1	CASSPAWTGSYTEQFF	TGTGCCAGCAGTCCGGCCTGGACTGGATCGTACACTGAGCAGTTCTTC
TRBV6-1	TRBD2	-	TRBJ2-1	CASSDSAGGWTNEQFF	TGTGCCAGCAGTGATTCGGCGGGGGGGTGGACCAATGAGCAGTTCTTC
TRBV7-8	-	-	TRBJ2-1	CASSPGSGTYNEQFF	TGTGCCAGCAGCCCGGGGTCGGGAACTTACAATGAGCAGTTCTTC
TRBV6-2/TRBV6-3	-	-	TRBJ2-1	CASSYSGTVSYFF	TGTGCCAGCAGTTACTCGGGGACTGTATCATATTTCTTC
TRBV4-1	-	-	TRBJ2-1	CASSQDPGVNYNEQFF	TGCGCCAGCAGCCAAGATCCCGGGGTTAACTACAATGAGCAGTTCTTC
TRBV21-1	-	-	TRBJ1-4	CASSKALGVTNEKLFF	TGTGCCAGCAGCAAAGCGCTGGGGGTCACTAATGAAAAACTGTTTTTT